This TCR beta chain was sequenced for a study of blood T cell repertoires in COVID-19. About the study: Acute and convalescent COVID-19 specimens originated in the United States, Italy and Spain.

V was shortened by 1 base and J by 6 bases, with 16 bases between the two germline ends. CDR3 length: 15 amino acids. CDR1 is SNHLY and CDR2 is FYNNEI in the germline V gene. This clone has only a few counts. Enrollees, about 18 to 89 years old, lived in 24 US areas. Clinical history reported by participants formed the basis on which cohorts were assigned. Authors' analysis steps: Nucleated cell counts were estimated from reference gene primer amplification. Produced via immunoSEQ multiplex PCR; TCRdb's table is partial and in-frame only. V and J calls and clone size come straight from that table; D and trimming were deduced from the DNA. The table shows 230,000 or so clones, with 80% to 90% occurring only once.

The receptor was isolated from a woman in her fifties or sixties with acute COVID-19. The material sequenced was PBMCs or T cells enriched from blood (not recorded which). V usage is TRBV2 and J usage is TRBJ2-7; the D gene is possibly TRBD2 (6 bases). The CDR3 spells CASSEGGLLPGEQYF. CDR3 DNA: TGTGCCAGCAGTGAAGGGGGACTGCTCCCGGGCGAGCAGTACTTC.